Presented here are 6 T cell receptor beta chains from one specimen sequenced in a study of T-cell reconstitution after alpha-beta-depleted transplantation in children. A TCRbeta library incorporating unique molecular identifiers was prepared. TCRdb re-derived calls from the PCR reads in MiXCR, one entry per CDR3 protein. Among a few hundred thousand distinct CDR3 sequences listed, approximately 23% were seen once. Sequencing used PBMCs, mostly from graft donor cells, obtained 180 days after TCRalphabeta/CD19-depleted stem cell transplant. The receptors stem from a male patient younger than 18 who had a stem cell transplant for acute lymphoblastic leukemia, so the T cells may come from the graft donor.

This chain's CDR3 is CASSTTGWSYEQYF. CDR3 in DNA: TGTGCCAGTAGTACAACAGGGTGGTCCTACGAGCAGTACTTC. V and J are TRBV19 and TRBJ2-7; maybe TRBD1 (6 bases). CDR3 length equals 14 residues. The V gene's germline CDR1 is LNHDA and CDR2 SQIVND (reference sequence). The germline V and J ends were trimmed by 4 bases and 1 base, with 11 bases remaining between them.

This chain connects TRBV7-4 to TRBJ2-7; D might be TRBD1 (6 bases). The CDR3 spans 18 residues. CDR1 and CDR2 from the germline V gene are SGHVT and SQSDAQ. Trimming stripped 5 bases from V and 2 bases from J, with 25 bases between. This CDR3 is CASSPTLGPGQPTYEQYF. The DNA of the CDR3 is TGTGCCAGCAGCCCTACCCTTGGTCCGGGACAACCAACCTACGAGCAGTACTTC.

The rearrangement links TRBV7-2 to TRBJ2-2, with 10 nucleotides matching TRBD2. The V and J ends lost 5 bases and 5 bases, in that order; junction bases with no gene match: 8. CDR1 and CDR2 (germline): SGHTA, FQGNSA. The CDR3 loop spans 16 amino acids. The DNA of the CDR3 is TGTGCCAGCAGCCGTGGGACTAGCGTGCGGACCGGGGAGCTGTTTTTT. Protein product: CASSRGTSVRTGELFF.

The sample holds many counts of this clonotype. The CDR3 DNA reads TGTGCCACCAGCAGAGATAAGGGCCTAAGGGGCGAGCAGTACTTC. It specifies CATSRDKGLRGEQYF. This sequence joins TRBV15 and TRBJ2-7; D is perhaps TRBD1 (5 bases). This CDR3 has 15 residues. Looked up from germline, CDR1 is LNHNV and CDR2 is YYDKDF (reference sequence). Trimming cost V 0 bases and J 6 bases, with 15 bases left between them.

This rearrangement joins TRBV7-9 to TRBJ2-2, with D perhaps given as TRBD1 or TRBD2 (5 bases each). The CDR3 runs 14 residues. Germline V gene data show CDR1 as SEHNR and CDR2 as FQNEAQ (reference sequence). CDR3 coding DNA: TGTACGGGACGAGGAGACACTAACACCGGGGAGCTGTTTTTT. Translated, it gives CTGRGDTNTGELFF.

This chain joins TRBV19 and TRBJ1-1, with D possibly being TRBD1 (6 bases). The V gene's germline CDR1 is LNHDA and CDR2 SQIVND (reference sequence). The CDR3 totals 14 residues. V gave up 7 bases and J gave up 0 bases, with 12 bases separating them. The CDR3 DNA follows: TGTGCCAGTAAATCCGGGACAATGAACACTGAAGCTTTCTTT. This gives the protein CASKSGTMNTEAFF.